This is a list of T cell receptor beta chains from one sample in a study of blood T cell repertoires in COVID-19. The data were produced by immunoSEQ multiplex PCR, yet TCRdb's version contains in-frame clones alone and is incomplete. The sample gives 200,000 to 250,000 clones, 80% to 85% of which show up once; around 18% is in the top ten. The sequencing sample was made of peripheral blood. The source is a woman older than 75 with active or convalescent COVID-19. Both conserved end residues are part of each CDR3. The order of the fields is J gene, V gene, D gene, clone size, CDR3 protein. The D gene is left open where the match is weak. Part of the rows lack a size; the others show once, few, many or a class for expanded clones.

TRBJ2-5	TRBV19	TRBD1	-	CASSTGTEETQYF
TRBJ2-5	TRBV5-4	TRBD2	-	CASSAGLAETQYF
TRBJ2-6	TRBV12-3/TRBV12-4	-	-	CASVNTFSVLTF
TRBJ1-6	TRBV28	-	-	CASSLFRSYNSPLHF
TRBJ1-2	TRBV3-1/TRBV3-2	-	-	CASSHLGSYGYTF
TRBJ1-1	TRBV7-2	-	-	CASTSRWGLNTEAFF
TRBJ2-1	TRBV18	-	-	CASSPLDEQFF
TRBJ1-2	TRBV7-3	-	once	CASSPTGEGGYTF
TRBJ2-3	TRBV7-3	TRBD2	-	CASSLTGRGEGDTQYF
TRBJ2-5	TRBV5-1	TRBD1	-	CASSLAGGQGQETQYF
TRBJ2-3	TRBV7-2	TRBD2	-	CASSFYGLAVSADTQYF
TRBJ1-6	TRBV11-1	TRBD1	few	CASSFTGQGNSPLHF
TRBJ1-5	TRBV19	TRBD1	few	CASSIAGTGGFQPQHF
TRBJ1-2	TRBV18	-	few	CASSPLSKQAVGYTF
TRBJ2-1	TRBV7-9	TRBD1	-	CASRLQRTGYNEQFF
TRBJ2-7	TRBV28	-	-	CASSPGYEQYF
TRBJ1-1	TRBV12-5	TRBD1	-	CASGDPRGGHRGNTEAFF
TRBJ2-1	TRBV25-1	TRBD2	few	CASSGGRGRARDEQFF
TRBJ1-2	TRBV4-3	TRBD1	-	CASSQTGAYGYTF
TRBJ1-1	TRBV20-1	-	once	CSAGGTTEAFF
TRBJ2-6	TRBV3-1/TRBV3-2	TRBD1	-	CATPDRGITGANVLTF
TRBJ2-6	TRBV5-6	-	-	CASSPWGHGVGANVLTF
TRBJ2-5	TRBV5-5	-	-	CASSLVTRETQYF
TRBJ1-2	TRBV29-1	TRBD1	-	CSSTSGTGYGYTF
TRBJ2-1	TRBV24-1	TRBD1	-	CATSDWGQGRGDEQFF
TRBJ2-7	TRBV11-2	-	-	CASSLGGDGNEQYF
TRBJ2-1	TRBV28	TRBD1	once	CASSPPTGFGYEQFF
TRBJ1-5	TRBV21-1	-	-	CASSKDCSNQPQHF
TRBJ2-1	TRBV9	-	-	CASSPRGAAYNEQFF
TRBJ1-1	TRBV19	TRBD1	many	CASSPRDSVLAFF
TRBJ1-4	TRBV28	TRBD1	-	CASRAQGAGNEKLFF
TRBJ2-3	TRBV4-2	TRBD2	-	CASSQGGGAGGPDTQYF
TRBJ2-3	TRBV7-2	-	-	CASSLGRGSDTQYF
TRBJ2-1	TRBV5-1	TRBD2	-	CASFTSGGHNEQFF
TRBJ2-2	TRBV7-3	TRBD2	-	CASSFLGLAGNTGELFF
TRBJ2-7	TRBV5-1	-	-	CATSQGYSYEQYF
TRBJ2-7	TRBV27	TRBD2	-	CASSPLSGLAGMRAEQYF
TRBJ2-2	TRBV11-3	TRBD2	-	CASSAGLAGLWDTGELFF
TRBJ2-1	TRBV11-2	TRBD2	-	CASSPSGTSGSENEQFF
TRBJ2-5	TRBV15	-	-	CATSRGVVGTQETQYF
TRBJ2-3	TRBV5-5	TRBD2	few	CASSASGAGTDTQYF
TRBJ2-5	TRBV5-1	-	-	CASSLGGGETQYF
TRBJ2-5	TRBV10-3	TRBD1	-	CAIRDSSETQYF
TRBJ1-2	TRBV5-4	TRBD1	-	CASSLSTGGGYGYTF
TRBJ2-5	TRBV5-1	TRBD2	-	CASSSGTSGGAALETQYF
TRBJ1-6	TRBV2	TRBD1	-	CASSEAGQAFLPLHF
TRBJ2-5	TRBV5-4	-	-	CASTPSTEETQYF
TRBJ2-1	TRBV6-2/TRBV6-3	-	-	CASSNSRSYNEQFF
TRBJ2-1	TRBV6-2/TRBV6-3	-	-	CASSYSNSNEQFF
TRBJ1-2	TRBV4-3	TRBD1	-	CASSHGQGEKGGYTF
TRBJ2-7	TRBV6-1	-	few	CASSYRAGSYEQYF
TRBJ2-2	TRBV19	TRBD2	-	CASSPGLAGGRGTGELFF
TRBJ2-7	TRBV9	TRBD2	-	CASSAGLAGEVYEQYF
TRBJ2-1	TRBV18	TRBD2	few	CASSPGTIRELTYNEQFF
TRBJ2-7	TRBV20-1	-	-	CSASLGNEQYF
TRBJ2-3	TRBV19	TRBD2	-	CASRLMAGTSGRARDTQYF
TRBJ1-1	TRBV27	-	-	CASSLSPGGTEAFF
TRBJ2-3	TRBV4-3	TRBD2	-	CASSQVGLATSDTQYF
TRBJ2-1	TRBV7-9	TRBD1	-	CASSGTGSSYNEQFF